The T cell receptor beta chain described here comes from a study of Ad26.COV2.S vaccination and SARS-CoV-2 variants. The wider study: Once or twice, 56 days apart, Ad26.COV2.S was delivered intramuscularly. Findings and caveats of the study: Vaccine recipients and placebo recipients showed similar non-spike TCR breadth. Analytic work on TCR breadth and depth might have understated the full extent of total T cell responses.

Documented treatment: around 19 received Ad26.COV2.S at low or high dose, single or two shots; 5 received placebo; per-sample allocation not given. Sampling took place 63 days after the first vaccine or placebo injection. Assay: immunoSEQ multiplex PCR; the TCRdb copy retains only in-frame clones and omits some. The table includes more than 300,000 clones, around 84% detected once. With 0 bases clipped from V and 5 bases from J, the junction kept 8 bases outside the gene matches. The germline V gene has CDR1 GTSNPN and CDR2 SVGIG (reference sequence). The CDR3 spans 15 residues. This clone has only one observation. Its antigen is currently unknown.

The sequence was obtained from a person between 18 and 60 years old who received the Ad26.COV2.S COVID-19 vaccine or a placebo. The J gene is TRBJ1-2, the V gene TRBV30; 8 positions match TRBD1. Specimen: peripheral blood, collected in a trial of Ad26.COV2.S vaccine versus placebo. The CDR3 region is CAWSVLQGALYGYTF. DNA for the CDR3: TGTGCCTGGAGTGTACTGCAGGGGGCGCTTTATGGCTACACCTTC.